In this sample, the clone carrying this T cell receptor beta chain turned up many times. The record originates from a study of blood T cells in healthy people across ages. For the second PCR, which ran for about 6 to 11 cycles, a sample-barcoded 5' primer and a J-beta primer mix were used. TCRdb re-derived calls from the 5' RACE reads in MiXCR, one entry per CDR3 protein. Of some 900,000 distinct CDR3 sequences listed, roughly 26% were seen once; the top ten hold 17%. The V and J ends lost 6 bases and 5 bases respectively, with 7 bases between them. Per the germline V gene, CDR1 is SGHTA and CDR2 is FQGNSA. The CDR3 spans 11 residues.

J is TRBJ1-2 and V is TRBV7-2, with D uncertain. Sequencing was performed on blood. The sequence was collected from a woman over 75 in good health. The CDR3 nucleotides are TGTGCCAGCAGTCTTTCGTATGGCTACACCTTC. The encoded protein is CASSLSYGYTF. Full variable domain (missing parts from reference TRBV7-2 and TRBJ1-2): GAGVSQSPSNKVTEKGKDVELRCDPISGHTALYWYRQSLGQGLEFLIYFQGNSAPDKSGLPSDRFSAERTGGSVSTLTIQRTQQEDSAVYLCASSLSYGYTFGSGTRLTVV.